The clone carrying this T cell receptor beta chain turned up a few times. Its antigen is not known. Every sorted population was more than 98% pure. This specimen belongs to a study of beta chain features in type 1 diabetes. Study-wide context: Investigators examined under 140 million sorted cells across all samples. Study-wide results and limits: Moderate yet significant TCRB CDR3 shortening was seen in Type 1 diabetes patients in all four CD4+ subsets.

Reverse transcription of all isolated RNA meant that expressed TCRB transcripts were sequenced. Only in-frame clones appear in the TCRdb table, and some are missing; sequencing was by immunoSEQ multiplex PCR. The sample has some 330,000 clones, roughly an eighth seen once. The J segment lost 6 bases and the V segment lost 2 bases, leaving 0 bases of the junction unmatched. The CDR3 is made up of 14 amino acids. Germline loops: CDR1 MDHEN, CDR2 SYDVKM. The TCR sequence derives from a young woman with type 1 diabetes. This chain links TRBV28 with TRBJ1-4; 10 bases align to TRBD1. The sequenced sample consisted of naive CD4+ T cells from blood. In DNA form, the CDR3 reads TGTGCCAGCAGTTTAGGACAGGGGGATGAAAAACTGTTTTTT. Amino acid sequence: CASSLGQGDEKLFF.